Detailed here is one T cell receptor beta chain. Germline loops: CDR1 SGHAT, CDR2 FQNNGV. There are 13 residues in the CDR3. Trimming cost V 4 bases and J 1 base, with 8 bases left between them. Some clones are missing from TCRdb's copy, which holds only in-frame ones; the method was immunoSEQ multiplex PCR. The table has over 45,000 clones, roughly nine tenths seen once. These data come from a study of T cell changes during pregnancy in multiple sclerosis. The sequenced sample was CD4+ T cells from peripheral blood mononuclear cells, obtained in the third trimester of pregnancy. This sequence joins TRBV11-2 and TRBJ2-7; no clear D gene. The TCR originated in a female donor with multiple sclerosis, enrolled in a pregnancy study. The chain's CDR3 is CASSSIRSYEQYF. In nucleotides, the CDR3 is TGTGCCAGCAGCTCGATCAGATCCTACGAGCAGTACTTC.